The rows below give T cell receptor beta chains drawn from one sample of a study of CD8+CD57+ T cells in acquired aplastic anemia. TCRdb fed the reads into MiXCR, producing one record per CDR3 protein. The sample carries a few hundred thousand distinct CDR3 sequences, around a third recorded once. Source material: sorted CD4+, CD8+, or CD8+CD57+ T cells (not recorded which) from PBMCs. These receptors all come from a human donor with aplastic anemia. CDR3s include the opening cysteine and the closing phenylalanine or tryptophan. Each record gives: CDR3 DNA, CDR3 protein, J gene, V gene, clone size, D gene. The D gene is left open where the match is weak. Size values are once, few and many counts, or a class for expanded clones, and some rows have none.

cdr3_nt: TGTGCCAGCAGCGCCGGACTAGCGGGAGCAAGTACTGAGCAGTTCTTC; cdr3_aa: CASSAGLAGASTEQFF; j_call: TRBJ2-1; v_call: TRBV9; clone_size: few; d_call: TRBD2
cdr3_nt: TGTGCCAGCGGGAGACAGGGGGCCAACTATGGCTACACCTTC; cdr3_aa: CASGRQGANYGYTF; j_call: TRBJ1-2; v_call: TRBV9; clone_size: many; d_call: TRBD1
cdr3_nt: TGTGCCAGCAGTTTGGACAGGCGCACTGAAGCTTTCTTT; cdr3_aa: CASSLDRRTEAFF; j_call: TRBJ1-1; v_call: TRBV7-2; clone_size: many; d_call: TRBD1
cdr3_nt: TGTGCCAGCAGCATTAGCGGGAGCGGTACAGATACGCAGTATTTT; cdr3_aa: CASSISGSGTDTQYF; j_call: TRBJ2-3; v_call: TRBV7-3; clone_size: .; d_call: TRBD2
cdr3_nt: TGCGCCAGCAGTGGTAACAGGGGCGGCGAGCAGTACTTC; cdr3_aa: CASSGNRGGEQYF; j_call: TRBJ2-7; v_call: TRBV10-1; clone_size: many; d_call: TRBD1
cdr3_nt: TGTGCCGCCAGCAGCCAAGATTTGGGAACCGGAGCTTTCTTT; cdr3_aa: CAASSQDLGTGAFF; j_call: TRBJ1-1; v_call: TRBV15; clone_size: .; d_call: .
cdr3_nt: TGTGCCATCAGCCCCGGAGTCCGATCGAGGGGCTACACCTTC; cdr3_aa: CAISPGVRSRGYTF; j_call: TRBJ1-2; v_call: TRBV24-1; clone_size: .; d_call: .
cdr3_nt: TGTGCCAGCAGCCCGACGAAATTAGGACAGGGCTTAAGGCTGAACGTGGGCACCATATATTTT; cdr3_aa: CASSPTKLGQGLRLNVGTIYF; j_call: TRBJ1-3; v_call: TRBV4-2; clone_size: .; d_call: TRBD1
cdr3_nt: TGTGCCAGCAGTTACCAAGATATGGCTGAAGCTTTCTTT; cdr3_aa: CASSYQDMAEAFF; j_call: TRBJ1-1; v_call: TRBV6-5; clone_size: .; d_call: .
cdr3_nt: TGTGCCAGCAGCCCAGGAAGGGTGGTGGGGGGGGAAGAGCAGTACTTC; cdr3_aa: CASSPGRVVGGEEQYF; j_call: TRBJ2-7; v_call: TRBV4-2; clone_size: few; d_call: TRBD2
cdr3_nt: TGCGCCAGCAGCCAATTGGGGGGTTTTAATGAGCAGTTCTTC; cdr3_aa: CASSQLGGFNEQFF; j_call: TRBJ2-1; v_call: TRBV4-1; clone_size: few; d_call: .
cdr3_nt: TGCAGTGCTAGAGCGCTAGCGGGGGGATTCGGCGAGCAGTACTTC; cdr3_aa: CSARALAGGFGEQYF; j_call: TRBJ2-7; v_call: TRBV20-1; clone_size: many; d_call: TRBD2
cdr3_nt: TGTGCCACCAGCAGCCCACAGGGGACCTACGAGCAGTACTTC; cdr3_aa: CATSSPQGTYEQYF; j_call: TRBJ2-7; v_call: TRBV15; clone_size: .; d_call: TRBD1
cdr3_nt: TGCAGCGCCCCTTTCGGAAACACCATATATTTT; cdr3_aa: CSAPFGNTIYF; j_call: TRBJ1-3; v_call: TRBV29-1; clone_size: many; d_call: .
cdr3_nt: TGTGCCAGCAGTGAATTCCGGCAGAATGAGCAGTTCTTC; cdr3_aa: CASSEFRQNEQFF; j_call: TRBJ2-1; v_call: TRBV2; clone_size: many; d_call: .
cdr3_nt: TGTGCCTGGACCCGTTCCCCAGCCATACCCTATGGCTACACCTTC; cdr3_aa: CAWTRSPAIPYGYTF; j_call: TRBJ1-2; v_call: TRBV30; clone_size: few; d_call: .
cdr3_nt: TGTGCCAGCAGCCCTTGGACAGGTAAGGGTAACACTGAAGCTTTCTTT; cdr3_aa: CASSPWTGKGNTEAFF; j_call: TRBJ1-1; v_call: TRBV3-1; clone_size: few; d_call: TRBD1
cdr3_nt: TGTGCCACCAGTGATGGGCACTCGAGCCAAGAGACCCAGTACTTC; cdr3_aa: CATSDGHSSQETQYF; j_call: TRBJ2-5; v_call: TRBV24-1; clone_size: .; d_call: .